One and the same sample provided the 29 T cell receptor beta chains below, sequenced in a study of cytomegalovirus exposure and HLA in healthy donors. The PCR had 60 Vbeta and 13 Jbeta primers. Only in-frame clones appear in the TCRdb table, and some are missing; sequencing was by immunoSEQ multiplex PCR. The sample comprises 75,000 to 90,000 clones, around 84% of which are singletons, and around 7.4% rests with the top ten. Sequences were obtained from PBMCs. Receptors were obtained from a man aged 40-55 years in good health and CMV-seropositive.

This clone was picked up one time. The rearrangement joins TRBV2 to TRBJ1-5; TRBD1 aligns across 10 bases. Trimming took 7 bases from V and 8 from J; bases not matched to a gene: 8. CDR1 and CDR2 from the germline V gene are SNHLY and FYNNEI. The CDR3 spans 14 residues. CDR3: CASTEDRGLEPQHF. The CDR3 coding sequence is TGTGCCAGCACCGAAGACAGGGGGCTAGAGCCCCAGCATTTT.

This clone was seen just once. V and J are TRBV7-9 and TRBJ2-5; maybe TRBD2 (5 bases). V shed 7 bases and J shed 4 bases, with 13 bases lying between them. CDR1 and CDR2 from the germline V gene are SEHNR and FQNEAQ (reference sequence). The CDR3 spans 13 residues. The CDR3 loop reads CASTPGTLETQYF. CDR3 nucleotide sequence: TGTGCCAGCACCCCGGGAACCTTAGAGACCCAGTACTTC.

In DNA form, the CDR3 reads TGTGCCAGCAGCTCGAAAACTAGCGGGGGGTCCTACAATGAGCAGTTCTTC. The encoded protein is CASSSKTSGGSYNEQFF. This chain connects TRBV7-2 to TRBJ2-1; 12 nucleotides line up with TRBD2. Germline CDR1 is SGHTA and CDR2 is FQGNSA. J lost 1 base, V lost 4 bases, and 5 bases had no gene match. CDR3 length equals 17 residues.

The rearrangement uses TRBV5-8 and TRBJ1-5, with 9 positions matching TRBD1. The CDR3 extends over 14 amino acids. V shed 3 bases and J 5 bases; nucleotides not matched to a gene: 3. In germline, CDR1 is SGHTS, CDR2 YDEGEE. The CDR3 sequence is CASSSDRGDQPQHF. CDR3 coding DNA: TGTGCCAGCAGCTCGGACAGGGGTGATCAGCCCCAGCATTTT.

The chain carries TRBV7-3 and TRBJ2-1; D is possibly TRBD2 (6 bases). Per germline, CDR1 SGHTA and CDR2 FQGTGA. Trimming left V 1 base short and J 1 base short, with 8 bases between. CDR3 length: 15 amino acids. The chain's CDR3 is CASSLSRESYNEQFF. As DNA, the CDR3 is TGTGCCAGCAGCTTAAGTCGGGAGTCCTACAATGAGCAGTTCTTC.

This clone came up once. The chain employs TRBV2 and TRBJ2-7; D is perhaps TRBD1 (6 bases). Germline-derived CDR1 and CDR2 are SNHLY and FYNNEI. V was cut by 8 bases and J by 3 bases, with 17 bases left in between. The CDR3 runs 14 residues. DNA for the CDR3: TGTGCCAGCTCATATTACAGGGCGGACTACGAGCAGTACTTC. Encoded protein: CASSYYRADYEQYF.

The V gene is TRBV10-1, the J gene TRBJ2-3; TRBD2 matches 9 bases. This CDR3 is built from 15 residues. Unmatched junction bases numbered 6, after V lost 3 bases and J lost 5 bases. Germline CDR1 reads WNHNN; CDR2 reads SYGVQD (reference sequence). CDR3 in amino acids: CASSDSGRTGDTQYF. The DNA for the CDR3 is TGCGCCAGCAGTGACAGCGGGAGGACGGGAGATACGCAGTATTTT.

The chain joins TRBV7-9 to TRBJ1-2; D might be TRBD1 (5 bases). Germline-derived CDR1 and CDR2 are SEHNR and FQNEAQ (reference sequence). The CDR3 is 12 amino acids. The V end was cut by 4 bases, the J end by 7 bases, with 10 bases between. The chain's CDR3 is CASSSRVAGYTF. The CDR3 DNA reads TGTGCCAGCAGCTCCAGGGTTGCTGGCTACACCTTC.

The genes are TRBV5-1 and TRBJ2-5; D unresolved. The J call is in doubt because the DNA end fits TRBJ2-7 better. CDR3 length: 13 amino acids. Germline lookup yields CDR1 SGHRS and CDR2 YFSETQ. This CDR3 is CASSFSTSYEQYF. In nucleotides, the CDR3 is TGCGCCAGCAGCTTTTCGACATCCTACGAGCAGTACTTC.

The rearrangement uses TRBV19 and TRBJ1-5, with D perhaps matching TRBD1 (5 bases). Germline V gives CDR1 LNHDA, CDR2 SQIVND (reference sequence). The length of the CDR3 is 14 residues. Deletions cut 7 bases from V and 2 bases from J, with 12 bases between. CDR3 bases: TGTGCCAGTACCGGGGGTCCGGGCAATCAGCCCCAGCATTTT. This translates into CASTGGPGNQPQHF. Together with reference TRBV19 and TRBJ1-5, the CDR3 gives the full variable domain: DGGITQSPKYLFRKEGQNVTLSCEQNLNHDAMYWYRQDPGQGLRLIYYSQIVNDFQKGDIAEGYSVSREKKESFPLTVTSAQKNPTAFYLCASTGGPGNQPQHFGDGTRLSIL.

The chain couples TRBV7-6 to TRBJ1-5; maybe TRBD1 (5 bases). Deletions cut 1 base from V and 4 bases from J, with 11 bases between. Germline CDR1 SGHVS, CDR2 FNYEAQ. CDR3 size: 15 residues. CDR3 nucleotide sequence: TGTGCCAGCAGCTTAGGGCAGGGCTGGAATCAGCCCCAGCATTTT. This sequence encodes CASSLGQGWNQPQHF.

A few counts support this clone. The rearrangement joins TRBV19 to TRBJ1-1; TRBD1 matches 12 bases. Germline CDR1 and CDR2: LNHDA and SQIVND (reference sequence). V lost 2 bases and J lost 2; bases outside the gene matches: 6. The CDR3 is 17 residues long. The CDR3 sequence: CASSITRDRGLNTEAFF. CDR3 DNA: TGTGCCAGTAGTATAACCCGGGACAGGGGGCTTAACACTGAAGCTTTCTTT. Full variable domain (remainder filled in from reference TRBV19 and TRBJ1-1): DGGITQSPKYLFRKEGQNVTLSCEQNLNHDAMYWYRQDPGQGLRLIYYSQIVNDFQKGDIAEGYSVSREKKESFPLTVTSAQKNPTAFYLCASSITRDRGLNTEAFFGQGTRLTVV.

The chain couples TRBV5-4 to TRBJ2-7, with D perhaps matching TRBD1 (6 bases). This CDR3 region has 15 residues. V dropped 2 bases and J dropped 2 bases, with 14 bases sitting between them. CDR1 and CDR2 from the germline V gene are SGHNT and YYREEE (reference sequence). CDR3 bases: TGTGCCAGCAGCTTACAGGGTTTCCCGACCTACGAGCAGTACTTC. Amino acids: CASSLQGFPTYEQYF.

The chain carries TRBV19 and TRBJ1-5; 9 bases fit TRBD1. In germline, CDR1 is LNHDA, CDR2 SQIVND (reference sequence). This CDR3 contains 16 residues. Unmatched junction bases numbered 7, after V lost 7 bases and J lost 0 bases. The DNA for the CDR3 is TGTGCCAGTATCCGGACAGGGGAAAATAGCAATCAGCCCCAGCATTTT. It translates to CASIRTGENSNQPQHF.

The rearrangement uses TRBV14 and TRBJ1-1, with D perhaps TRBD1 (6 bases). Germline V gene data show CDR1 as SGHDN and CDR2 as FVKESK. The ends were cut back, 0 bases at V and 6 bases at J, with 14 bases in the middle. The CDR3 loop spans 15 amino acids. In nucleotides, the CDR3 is TGTGCCAGCAGCCAAGATCTAGGGGGAAGGTCTGAAGCTTTCTTT. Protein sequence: CASSQDLGGRSEAFF.

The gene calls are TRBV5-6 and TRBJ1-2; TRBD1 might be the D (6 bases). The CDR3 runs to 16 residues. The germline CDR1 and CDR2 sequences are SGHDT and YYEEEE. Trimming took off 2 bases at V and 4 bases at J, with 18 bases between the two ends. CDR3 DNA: TGTGCCAGCAGCTTTAGGACAAGGGGGTTAGCCTATGGCTACACCTTC. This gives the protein CASSFRTRGLAYGYTF.

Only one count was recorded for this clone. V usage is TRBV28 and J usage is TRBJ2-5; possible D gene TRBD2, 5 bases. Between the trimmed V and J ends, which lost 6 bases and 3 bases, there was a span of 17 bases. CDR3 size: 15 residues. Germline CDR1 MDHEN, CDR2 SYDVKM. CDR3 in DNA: TGTGCCAGCAGGGAAGTTCCCGGGATGAAAGAGACCCAGTACTTC. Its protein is CASREVPGMKETQYF.

In DNA, the CDR3 is TGTGCCAGCAGTTCCTGGACAGGGGATGGCTACACCTTC. It yields the protein CASSSWTGDGYTF. This chain links TRBV6-5 with TRBJ1-2; TRBD1 matches 9 bases. V gave up 4 bases and J gave up 6 bases; unmatched junction bases: 3. The germline V gene encodes CDR1 MNHEY and CDR2 SVGAGI. This CDR3 region has 13 residues.

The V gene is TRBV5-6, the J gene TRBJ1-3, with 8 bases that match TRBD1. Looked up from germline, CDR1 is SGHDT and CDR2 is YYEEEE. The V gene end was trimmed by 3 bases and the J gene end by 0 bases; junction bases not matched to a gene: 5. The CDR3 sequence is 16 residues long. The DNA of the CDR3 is TGTGCCAGCAGCTACGCCGGACAGGGCTCTGGAAACACCATATATTTT. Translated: CASSYAGQGSGNTIYF.

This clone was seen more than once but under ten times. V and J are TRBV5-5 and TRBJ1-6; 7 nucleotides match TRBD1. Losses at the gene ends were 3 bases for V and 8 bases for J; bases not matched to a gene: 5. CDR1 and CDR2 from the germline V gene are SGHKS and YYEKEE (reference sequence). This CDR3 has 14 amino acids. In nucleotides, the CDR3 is TGTGCCAGCAGCTGGGACAGCGGAGATTCACCCCTCCACTTT. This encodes CASSWDSGDSPLHF.

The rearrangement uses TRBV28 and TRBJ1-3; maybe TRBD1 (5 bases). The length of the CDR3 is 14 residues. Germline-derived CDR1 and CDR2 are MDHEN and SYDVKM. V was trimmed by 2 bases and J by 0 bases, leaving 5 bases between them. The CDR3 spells CASSLQGSGNTIYF. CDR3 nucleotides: TGTGCCAGCAGTTTACAGGGCTCTGGAAACACCATATATTTT.

DNA of the CDR3: TGTGCCACCAGCAGAGTACGGCAGGGTGGCGAGCAGTACTTC. It is translated as CATSRVRQGGEQYF. The chain links TRBV15 to TRBJ2-7; a possible D gene is TRBD1 (5 bases). From germline, CDR1 is LNHNV and CDR2 YYDKDF (reference sequence). The CDR3 is made up of 14 amino acids. V lost 1 base to trimming and J lost 6 bases, with 13 bases between them.

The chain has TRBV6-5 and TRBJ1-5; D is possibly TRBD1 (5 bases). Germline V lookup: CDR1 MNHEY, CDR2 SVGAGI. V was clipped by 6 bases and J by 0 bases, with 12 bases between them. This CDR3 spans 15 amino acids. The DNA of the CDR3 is TGTGCCAGCAGCCTTACAGGTGCTAGCAATCAGCCCCAGCATTTT. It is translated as CASSLTGASNQPQHF.

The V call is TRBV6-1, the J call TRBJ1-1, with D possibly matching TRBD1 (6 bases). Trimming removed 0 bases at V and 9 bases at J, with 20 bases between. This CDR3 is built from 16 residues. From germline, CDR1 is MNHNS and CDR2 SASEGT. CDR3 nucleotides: TGTGCCAGCAGTGAAGCAGCCGGGACAACGGGTAGTAAAGCTTTCTTT. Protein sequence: CASSEAAGTTGSKAFF.

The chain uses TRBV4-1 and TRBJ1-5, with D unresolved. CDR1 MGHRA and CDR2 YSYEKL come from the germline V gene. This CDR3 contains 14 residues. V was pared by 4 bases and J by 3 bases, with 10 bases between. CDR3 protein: CASSRAGINQPQHF. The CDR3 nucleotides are TGCGCCAGCAGCCGGGCGGGGATCAATCAGCCCCAGCATTTT.

The CDR3 loop reads CASSLTRGLAGADTQYF. CDR3 DNA: TGTGCCAGCAGCTTGACTCGTGGACTAGCGGGAGCAGATACGCAGTATTTT. The V gene is TRBV5-4, the J gene TRBJ2-3; 13 bases are shared with TRBD2. The germline V gene encodes CDR1 SGHNT and CDR2 YYREEE (reference sequence). The CDR3 is 17 residues long. J lost 4 bases, V lost 1 base, and 6 bases had no gene match. Full variable domain (rest looked up from reference TRBV5-4 and TRBJ2-3): ETGVTQSPTHLIKTRGQQVTLRCSSQSGHNTVSWYQQALGQGPQFIFQYYREEENGRGNFPPRFSGLQFPNYSSELNVNALELDDSALYLCASSLTRGLAGADTQYFGPGTRLTVL.

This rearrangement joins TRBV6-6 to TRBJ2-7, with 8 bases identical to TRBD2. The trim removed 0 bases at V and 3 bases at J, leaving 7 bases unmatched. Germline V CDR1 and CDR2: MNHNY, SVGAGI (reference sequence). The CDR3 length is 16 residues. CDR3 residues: CASSYSGGGLGYEQYF. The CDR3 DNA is TGTGCCAGCAGTTACTCGGGCGGGGGGCTAGGCTACGAGCAGTACTTC.

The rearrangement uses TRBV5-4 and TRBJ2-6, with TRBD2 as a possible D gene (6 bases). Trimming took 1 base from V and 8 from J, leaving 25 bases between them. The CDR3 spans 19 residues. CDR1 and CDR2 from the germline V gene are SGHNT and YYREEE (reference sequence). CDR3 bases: TGTGCCAGCAGCTTGTCGGCGGGGCGTCTGGGGCGCGATACCAACGTCCTGACTTTC. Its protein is CASSLSAGRLGRDTNVLTF.

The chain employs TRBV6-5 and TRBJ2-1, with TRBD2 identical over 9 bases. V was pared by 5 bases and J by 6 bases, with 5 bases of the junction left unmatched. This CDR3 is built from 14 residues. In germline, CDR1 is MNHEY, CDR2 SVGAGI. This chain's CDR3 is CASSTSRGGNEQFF. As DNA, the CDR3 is TGTGCCAGCAGTACCTCGCGGGGGGGCAATGAGCAGTTCTTC.